This T cell receptor beta chain came from a study of cytomegalovirus exposure and HLA in healthy donors. Study outcomes and limitations: In vitro checks showed that a few CMV-associated chains really do target CMV antigens.

Amplification used 60 Vbeta primers and 13 Jbeta primers. TCRdb keeps only in-frame clones here, not all; method: immunoSEQ multiplex PCR. The sample includes 84,000 or so clones, under 80% of them seen just once. Turning to this clone: Its antigen is undetermined.

Each of the donors was a healthy bone marrow donor. With 5 bases removed from V and 0 bases from J, the gap between germline ends came to 6 bases. Per the germline V gene, CDR1 is KGHSH and CDR2 is LQKENI. CDR3 length: 13 residues. The rearrangement links TRBV18 to TRBJ2-3; D uncertain. The sample consisted of PBMCs. The TCR originated in a human donor in good health. The CDR3 here is CASSASSTDTQYF. CDR3 nucleotides: TGTGCCAGCTCAGCGTCTAGCACAGATACGCAGTATTTT.